This T cell receptor beta chain was profiled in a study of T cell responses to AZD1222 COVID-19 vaccine. Study results and caveats: Only five or six AZD1222 recipients were seropositive at baseline.

This CDR3 region has 14 residues. From germline, CDR1 is MNHEY and CDR2 SVGEGT. V was cut by 4 bases and J by 2 bases, with 9 bases left in between. A single count supports this clone. Its target is not known. The protocol was immunoSEQ multiplex PCR, while the TCRdb copy is restricted to in-frame clones and leaves out a portion. The data show fewer than 140,000 clones, under 90% seen once. The specimen comprised peripheral blood, sampled on day 0 of AZD1222 vaccination. The chain uses TRBV6-2 or TRBV6-3 and TRBJ2-1; tentatively, D is TRBD2 (5 bases). This clonotype was sampled from an adult in good health. The CDR3 nucleotides are TGTGCCAGCAGTTCAACTAGACCCTACAATGAGCAGTTCTTC. Translated, it gives CASSSTRPYNEQFF.